A single sample gave rise to the 23 T cell receptor beta chains below, sequenced in a study of technical replicates of blood from several donors (dated by TCRdb to about 2017). Receptor libraries were prepared by the immunoSEQ multiplex PCR assay. Held by TCRdb, this immuneACCESS table contains in-frame sequences only and omits some clones. Under half of the omission traces to an unresolved V gene where checked; the cause of the rest is unknown. This sample has under 85,000 clones in its table, and around 90% of those were observed once. About 0.38% of the sample is in the top ten clones. The specimen sequenced was T cells isolated from PBMCs. Receptor source: a human donor in good health. Some clones in this sample may be carry-over from other donors' samples.

The V and J genes are TRBV29-1 and TRBJ1-2; D might be TRBD1 (5 bases). CDR1 is SQVTM, CDR2 ANQGSEA, per germline. Trimming stripped 0 bases from V and 5 bases from J, with 10 bases between. The CDR3 runs to 13 residues. CDR3 loop: CSVEDDSFYGYTF. DNA of the CDR3: TGCAGCGTTGAAGACGACAGTTTTTATGGCTACACCTTC. The whole variable domain, remainder taken from reference TRBV29-1 and TRBJ1-2, is SAVISQKPSRDICQRGTSLTIQCQVDSQVTMMFWYRQQPGQSLTLIATANQGSEATYESGFVIDKFPISRPNLTFSTLTVSNMSPEDSSIYLCSVEDDSFYGYTFGSGTRLTVV.

J is TRBJ1-5 and V is TRBV19, with TRBD1 identical over 8 bases. Germline loops: CDR1 LNHDA, CDR2 SQIVND (reference sequence). The V and J ends lost 3 bases and 10 bases, in that order; junction bases with no gene match: 11. The CDR3 consists of 15 residues. The DNA for the CDR3 is TGTGCCAGTAGTATGGGAGAGACAGGGGTGCGACCCCAGCATTTT. It translates to CASSMGETGVRPQHF.

This rearrangement joins TRBV11-3 to TRBJ2-5; D is undetermined. This CDR3 contains 13 residues. Germline V gives CDR1 SGHNT, CDR2 YENEEA. Trimming left V 2 bases short and J 6 bases short, with 10 bases between. The CDR3: CASSLPQIKTQYF. As DNA, the CDR3 is TGTGCCAGCAGCTTACCCCAGATAAAGACCCAGTACTTC. The whole variable domain, remainder taken from reference TRBV11-3 and TRBJ2-5, is EAGVVQSPRYKIIEKKQPVAFWCNPISGHNTLYWYLQNLGQGPELLIRYENEEAVDDSQLPKDRFSAERLKGVDSTLKIQPAELGDSAVYLCASSLPQIKTQYFGPGTRLLVL.

The rearrangement links TRBV7-2 to TRBJ2-5, with 8 bases matching TRBD2. This CDR3 is built from 17 residues. V shed 4 bases, J shed 4 bases, and the junction held 14 bases outside the gene matches. Germline V gives CDR1 SGHTA, CDR2 FQGNSA. The CDR3 nucleotides read TGTGCCAGCAGCTACCATGTAAGCGGGAGTCTTAGAGAGACCCAGTACTTC. Its protein is CASSYHVSGSLRETQYF. Filled out from reference TRBV7-2 and TRBJ2-5, the complete variable domain reads GAGVSQSPSNKVTEKGKDVELRCDPISGHTALYWYRQSLGQGLEFLIYFQGNSAPDKSGLPSDRFSAERTGGSVSTLTIQRTQQEDSAVYLCASSYHVSGSLRETQYFGPGTRLLVL.

This clone was seen once. The CDR3 here is CASSYREGPYEQYF. The CDR3 DNA follows: TGTGCCAGCAGTTACCGGGAGGGCCCCTACGAGCAGTACTTC. V is TRBV6-5 and J is TRBJ2-7; 8 bases agree with TRBD2. Germline CDR1 MNHEY, CDR2 SVGAGI. This CDR3 region has 14 residues. V lost 2 bases, J lost 2 bases, and 2 bases stayed unmatched.

Here the CDR3 DNA reads TGTGCCAGCTCACCGGAAGGACAAGCCTATGGCTACACCTTC. Protein sequence: CASSPEGQAYGYTF. The chain has TRBV18 and TRBJ1-2, with a possible D match to TRBD1 (5 bases). Trimming left V 3 bases short and J 4 bases short, with 12 bases between. CDR1 KGHSH and CDR2 LQKENI come from the germline V gene. This CDR3 is built from 14 residues.

The chain employs TRBV14 and TRBJ1-2; TRBD1 is a possible D gene (6 bases). The CDR3 consists of 14 residues. Germline lookup yields CDR1 SGHDN and CDR2 FVKESK. V dropped 4 bases and J dropped 4 bases, with 13 bases sitting between them. DNA of the CDR3: TGTGCCAGCAGCCCCGGGGGGGGCATCTATGGCTACACCTTC. Translated: CASSPGGGIYGYTF. Together with reference TRBV14 and TRBJ1-2, the CDR3 gives the full variable domain: EAGVTQFPSHSVIEKGQTVTLRCDPISGHDNLYWYRRVMGKEIKFLLHFVKESKQDESGMPNNRFLAERTGGTYSTLKVQPAELEDSGVYFCASSPGGGIYGYTFGSGTRLTVV.

This chain connects TRBV5-1 to TRBJ2-7, with D unresolved. From germline, CDR1 is SGHRS and CDR2 YFSETQ. V was pared by 4 bases and J by 1 base, with 3 bases between. This CDR3 spans 11 amino acids. CDR3 residues: CASSHSYEQYF. As DNA, the CDR3 is TGCGCCAGCAGCCATTCCTACGAGCAGTACTTC.

The chain joins TRBV7-6 to TRBJ2-7, with TRBD1 matching 8 bases. Losses at the gene ends were 6 bases for V and 5 bases for J; bases not matched to a gene: 6. Germline CDR1 and CDR2: SGHVS and FNYEAQ. This CDR3 contains 13 residues. CDR3 bases: TGTGCCAGCAGTACAGGGGGGCGGAACGAGCAGTACTTC. Protein: CASSTGGRNEQYF.

V and J are TRBV5-4 and TRBJ2-1, with TRBD2 matching 8 bases. CDR1 is SGHNT, CDR2 YYREEE, per germline (reference sequence). The CDR3 contains 15 residues. V gave up 4 bases and J gave up 6 bases; unmatched junction bases: 9. CDR3 DNA sequence: TGTGCCAGCAGCCTCGGGAGGGCCTTATCCAATGAGCAGTTCTTC. Amino acid sequence: CASSLGRALSNEQFF.

This clone appeared a single time. V usage is TRBV10-1 and J usage is TRBJ2-2; D not certain. CDR1 and CDR2 from the germline V gene are WNHNN and SYGVQD (reference sequence). The CDR3 has 13 amino acids. V was shortened by 2 bases and J by 4 bases, with 5 bases between the two germline ends. Written as DNA, the CDR3 is TGCGCCAGCAGTGAGGCGGTCACCGGGGAGCTGTTTTTT. Amino acid sequence: CASSEAVTGELFF.

The chain couples TRBV4-3 to TRBJ2-3; TRBD2 matches at 7 bases. The J segment lost 2 bases and the V segment lost 0 bases, leaving 11 bases of the junction unmatched. CDR1 and CDR2 from the germline V gene are LGHNA and YSLEER. The CDR3 contains 18 residues. In nucleotides, the CDR3 is TGCGCCAGCAGCCAAGATATTGGGGGGGGACTCTTCACAGATACGCAGTATTTT. Translating gives CASSQDIGGGLFTDTQYF.

The count of this clone is one. The genes are TRBV28 and TRBJ2-5, with TRBD2 as a possible D gene (6 bases). Between the trimmed V and J ends, which lost 5 bases and 2 bases, there was a span of 18 bases. The CDR3 totals 16 residues. Germline V gene data show CDR1 as MDHEN and CDR2 as SYDVKM. For the CDR3, the DNA is TGTGCCAGCAGTCCGGGACTTTTTGTCGGGCAAGAGACCCAGTACTTC. This sequence encodes CASSPGLFVGQETQYF.

This chain joins TRBV15 and TRBJ1-5, with a possible D match to TRBD1 (6 bases). V lost 2 bases and J lost 4, with 9 bases in between. From germline, CDR1 is LNHNV and CDR2 YYDKDF (reference sequence). This CDR3 spans 14 amino acids. CDR3 in DNA: TGTGCCACCAGCAGATACCAGGGGAATCAGCCCCAGCATTTT. It yields the protein CATSRYQGNQPQHF. Supplemented by reference TRBV15 and TRBJ1-5, the full variable domain reads DAMVIQNPRYQVTQFGKPVTLSCSQTLNHNVMYWYQQKSSQAPKLLFHYYDKDFNNEADTPDNFQSRRPNTSFCFLDIRSPGLGDTAMYLCATSRYQGNQPQHFGDGTRLSIL.

The table lists this clone with a count of one. The chain uses TRBV5-6 and TRBJ1-1; TRBD1 agrees at 8 bases. Germline lookup yields CDR1 SGHDT and CDR2 YYEEEE. This CDR3 is 16 amino acids long. With 5 bases clipped from V and 8 bases from J, the junction kept 17 bases outside the gene matches. As DNA, the CDR3 is TGTGCCAGCAGGCGAGGACAGGGTGCGGCCGCGCCAGAAGCTTTCTTT. This translates into CASRRGQGAAAPEAFF.

The V call is TRBV10-2, the J call TRBJ1-1; D gene uncertain. V was cut by 0 bases and J by 3 bases, with 14 bases left in between. Germline loops: CDR1 WSHSY, CDR2 SAAADI. This CDR3 is built from 16 residues. The CDR3: CASSESWSPRDTEAFF. The CDR3 region has the DNA TGCGCCAGCAGTGAGTCGTGGTCACCTAGAGACACTGAAGCTTTCTTT.

The chain has TRBV28 and TRBJ1-1, with a tentative D call TRBD1 (5 bases). CDR3 length: 12 residues. Germline assignment: CDR1 MDHEN and CDR2 SYDVKM. With 8 bases removed from V and 0 bases from J, the gap between germline ends came to 7 bases. This CDR3 reads CASRGVNTEAFF. In nucleotides, the CDR3 is TGTGCCAGCCGGGGGGTGAACACTGAAGCTTTCTTT.

This clone has a handful of counts. V and J are TRBV27 and TRBJ2-1, with TRBD1 as a possible D gene (6 bases). Germline values: CDR1 MNHEY, CDR2 SMNVEV (reference sequence). V was clipped by 5 bases and J by 7 bases, with 21 bases between them. The CDR3 runs 16 residues. For the CDR3, the DNA is TGTGCCAGCAGTCCCTACGCGGACAGCGAGCAGAATGAGCAGTTCTTC. As protein: CASSPYADSEQNEQFF.

This rearrangement joins TRBV7-8 to TRBJ2-1; 8 positions match TRBD1. Germline CDR1 and CDR2: SGHVS and FQNEAQ. The length of the CDR3 is 15 residues. Losses at the gene ends were 1 base for V and 10 bases for J; bases not matched to a gene: 9. The CDR3: CASSLGARGQAEQFF. Written as DNA, the CDR3 is TGTGCCAGCAGCTTAGGGGCCAGGGGGCAGGCCGAGCAGTTCTTC.

This chain joins TRBV27 and TRBJ2-7; D not resolved. The CDR3 covers 15 residues. Germline V gene sequence: CDR1 MNHEY, CDR2 SMNVEV (reference sequence). Trimming removed 2 bases at V and 1 base at J, with 12 bases between. The DNA for the CDR3 is TGTGCCAGCAGTTTAGGCCGCACCCCATCCTACGAGCAGTACTTC. Its translation is CASSLGRTPSYEQYF.

The chain recombines TRBV9 with TRBJ2-7, with D perhaps matching TRBD1 (6 bases). The length of the CDR3 is 15 residues. From germline, CDR1 is SGDLS and CDR2 YYNGEE. Trimming left V 6 bases short and J 3 bases short, with 19 bases between. The CDR3 spells CASTKEAGDGYEQYF. DNA for the CDR3: TGTGCCAGCACTAAGGAGGCAGGGGACGGCTACGAGCAGTACTTC.

The J gene is TRBJ1-1, the V gene TRBV7-3; D uncertain. The CDR3 loop spans 14 amino acids. Germline V gene data show CDR1 as SGHTA and CDR2 as FQGTGA. Trimming took 2 bases from V and 2 from J, leaving 9 bases between them. CDR3 sequence (DNA): TGTGCCAGCAGCTTATTCCTCAGAAACACTGAAGCTTTCTTT. Encoded protein: CASSLFLRNTEAFF.

The chain employs TRBV30 and TRBJ2-2; a possible D gene is TRBD1 (6 bases). Germline CDR1 GTSNPN, CDR2 SVGIG (reference sequence). This CDR3 contains 14 residues. Trimming removed 5 bases at V and 2 bases at J, with 12 bases between. The CDR3 DNA reads TGTGCCTGGGACGAGGGGGTTAACACCGGGGAGCTGTTTTTT. Translating gives CAWDEGVNTGELFF.